One and the same sample provided the 25 T cell receptor beta chains below, sequenced in a study of T cells in Graves' hyperthyroidism and ophthalmopathy. Amplification targeted TCR beta CDR3 regions from RNA transcripts. HTBI primers were the set used in a first-round RT-PCR of the TCR CDR3. TCRdb re-called the multiplex PCR reads with MiXCR, one entry per CDR3 protein. The data hold roughly 500,000 distinct CDR3 sequences, with 46% observed a single time. The sequenced sample consisted of peripheral blood or thyroid tissue (not recorded which). These receptor sequences come from an adult woman with Graves' disease, either hyperthyroidism or ophthalmopathy (not recorded which).

The genes are TRBV7-3 and TRBJ2-5; TRBD2 aligns across 14 bases. The germline gives CDR1 SGHTA, CDR2 FQGTGA. This CDR3 comprises 16 residues. V dropped 0 bases and J dropped 6; count of bases not matched to a gene: 3. CDR3 coding DNA: TGTGCCAGCAGCTTAACGGGACTAGCGGGAGTAAAGACCCAGTACTTC. Translated: CASSLTGLAGVKTQYF.

This clonotype showed up many times. The chain uses TRBV7-2 and TRBJ1-5; no definite D call. The CDR3 has 12 residues. Trimming took off 4 bases at V and 4 bases at J, with 5 bases between the two ends. Per germline, CDR1 SGHTA and CDR2 FQGNSA. CDR3 loop: CASSSQNQPQHF. In DNA, the CDR3 is TGTGCCAGCAGCTCCCAGAATCAGCCCCAGCATTTT.

The chain has TRBV10-3 and TRBJ1-2; D remains unclear. The V and J ends lost 2 bases and 2 bases respectively, with 18 bases between them. The length of the CDR3 is 17 residues. The germline V gene encodes CDR1 ENHRY and CDR2 SYGVKD. CDR3 nucleotide sequence: TGTGCCATCAGTGAGAAAGCGGAGGGTACCCGGAACTATGGCTACACCTTC. It encodes CAISEKAEGTRNYGYTF.

The chain couples TRBV7-9 to TRBJ1-6; D not resolved. The germline V gene has CDR1 SEHNR and CDR2 FQNEAQ (reference sequence). This CDR3 comprises 15 residues. Trimming took off 5 bases at V and 5 bases at J, with 13 bases between the two ends. The CDR3 region has the DNA TGTGCCAGCAGCCCCTTAGGACGGGATAATTCACCCCTCCACTTT. It codes for CASSPLGRDNSPLHF.

This clonotype was seen ten or more times. The V call is TRBV5-1, the J call TRBJ2-5; D is unresolved. Trimming cost V 0 bases and J 7 bases, with 13 bases left between them. From germline, CDR1 is SGHRS and CDR2 YFSETQ. This CDR3 contains 14 residues. The CDR3 loop reads CASSLGMGSGTQYF. For the CDR3, the DNA is TGCGCCAGCAGCTTGGGGATGGGATCAGGGACCCAGTACTTC.

The chain recombines TRBV14 with TRBJ2-5; D is possibly TRBD1 (5 bases). V lost 4 bases, J lost 7 bases, and 13 bases lay in between. This CDR3 region has 13 residues. Germline CDR1 is SGHDN and CDR2 is FVKESK. This CDR3 is CASSPVRVGTQYF. As DNA, the CDR3 is TGTGCCAGCAGCCCAGTCAGGGTCGGGACCCAGTACTTC.

This clonotype occurred a few times. The chain uses TRBV2 and TRBJ1-3; D gene ambiguous. Between the trimmed V and J ends, which lost 1 base and 1 base, there was a span of 5 bases. The V gene's germline CDR1 is SNHLY and CDR2 FYNNEI. The CDR3 consists of 14 residues. The CDR3 bases are TGTGCCAGCAGTGAAGGCCAGTCTGGAAACACCATATATTTT. Protein product: CASSEGQSGNTIYF.

About this clonotype: Its ends do not fully match the called genes, so a read error is possible. The chain couples TRBV19 to TRBJ2-6; 8 nucleotides match TRBD1. The CDR3 has 13 amino acids. Germline V CDR1 and CDR2: LNHDA, SQIVND (reference sequence). The CDR3 DNA follows: TGTGCCAGTAAACACAGGGGGACGGGCACTGAAGCTTTC. Protein product: CASKHRGTGTEAF.

The sample holds many counts of this clonotype. The chain carries TRBV7-9 and TRBJ2-7; 9 bases line up with TRBD1. In germline, CDR1 is SEHNR, CDR2 FQNEAQ (reference sequence). V lost 5 bases and J lost 2; bases outside the gene matches: 4. The length of the CDR3 is 14 residues. This CDR3 reads CASSPRDRAYEQYF. For the CDR3, the DNA is TGTGCCAGCAGCCCCCGGGACAGGGCCTACGAGCAGTACTTC. The full variable domain, with the rest looked up from reference TRBV7-9 and TRBJ2-7, is DTGVSQNPRHKITKRGQNVTFRCDPISEHNRLYWYRQTLGQGPEFLTYFQNEAQLEKSRLLSDRFSAERPKGSFSTLEIQRTEQGDSAMYLCASSPRDRAYEQYFGPGTRLTVT.

This sequence joins TRBV20-1 and TRBJ1-2, with 9 positions matching TRBD1. The CDR3 contains 16 residues. Germline V gives CDR1 DFQATT, CDR2 SNEGSKA (reference sequence). The J segment lost 6 bases and the V segment lost 6 bases, leaving 17 bases of the junction unmatched. For the CDR3, the DNA is TGCAGTGCAACTCAGGACGGGACAGGGCTTCGAAATGGCTACACCTTC. This gives the protein CSATQDGTGLRNGYTF.

The rearrangement links TRBV7-9 to TRBJ1-2; D perhaps matches TRBD1 (6 bases). In germline, CDR1 is SEHNR, CDR2 FQNEAQ (reference sequence). The CDR3 runs 14 residues. Between the trimmed V and J ends, which lost 5 bases and 7 bases, there was a span of 17 bases. The CDR3 here is CASSAARGKSGYTF. The CDR3 DNA is TGTGCCAGCAGCGCGGCCAGGGGAAAGAGTGGCTACACCTTC.

This clonotype was found a few times. This chain connects TRBV30 to TRBJ1-1; no reliable D call. This CDR3 has 14 amino acids. In germline, CDR1 is GTSNPN, CDR2 SVGIG (reference sequence). Trimming took 0 bases from V and 0 from J, leaving 8 bases between them. The CDR3 DNA follows: TGTGCCTGGAGTGTAGTGGCGCTGAACACTGAAGCTTTCTTT. Protein sequence: CAWSVVALNTEAFF.

The chain is built from TRBV20-1 and TRBJ2-2; 7 nucleotides align to TRBD2. J was trimmed by 2 bases and V by 3 bases; bases with no gene match: 12. Germline V gives CDR1 DFQATT, CDR2 SNEGSKA (reference sequence). This CDR3 contains 17 residues. CDR3 sequence (DNA): TGCAGTGCTAGCGGACGGCGGACGGGGGGTAACACCGGGGAGCTGTTTTTT. It specifies CSASGRRTGGNTGELFF.

Ten or more counts support this clonotype. The rearrangement joins TRBV5-1 to TRBJ2-5, with TRBD2 matching 10 bases. The CDR3 runs to 15 residues. Germline lookup yields CDR1 SGHRS and CDR2 YFSETQ. V lost 4 bases to trimming and J lost 0 bases; unmatched junction nucleotides: 3. The CDR3 bases are TGCGCCAGCAGCCGAGCGGGAGGGAACCAAGAGACCCAGTACTTC. Its protein is CASSRAGGNQETQYF.

The chain uses TRBV2 and TRBJ1-1; D remains unclear. The V gene's germline CDR1 is SNHLY and CDR2 FYNNEI. CDR3 length: 14 amino acids. V lost 4 bases to trimming and J lost 8 bases, with 17 bases between them. The CDR3 sequence: CASSAPLDLEEAFF. DNA of the CDR3: TGTGCCAGCAGTGCCCCACTAGACTTAGAAGAAGCTTTCTTT.

V and J are TRBV6-5 and TRBJ1-1; weak D call: TRBD1 (5 bases). CDR1 and CDR2 (germline): MNHEY, SVGAGI. The CDR3 is 16 amino acids. Between the trimmed V and J ends, which lost 2 bases and 5 bases, there was a span of 18 bases. CDR3 loop: CASSYRGLPARTEAFF. CDR3 coding DNA: TGTGCCAGCAGTTACAGGGGCCTCCCGGCGAGGACTGAAGCTTTCTTT.

V is TRBV4-3 and J is TRBJ2-7, with D perhaps TRBD2 (5 bases). V lost 0 bases and J lost 0, with 9 bases in between. The CDR3 is 15 amino acids. Germline CDR1 reads LGHNA; CDR2 reads YSLEER. The CDR3 reads CASSQEPGSSYEQYF. In DNA, the CDR3 is TGCGCCAGCAGCCAAGAACCGGGGTCCTCCTACGAGCAGTACTTC.

This clonotype has ten or more counts. This sequence joins TRBV4-1 and TRBJ1-1; D is possibly TRBD1 (5 bases). Germline CDR1 MGHRA, CDR2 YSYEKL. V shed 4 bases and J shed 6 bases, with 15 bases lying between them. The CDR3 totals 14 residues. The CDR3 sequence: CASSLGTFRAEAFF. Here the CDR3 DNA reads TGCGCCAGCAGCCTAGGGACCTTCAGGGCTGAAGCTTTCTTT.

This clonotype was seen once. The gene calls are TRBV19 and TRBJ1-1, with D hard to call. CDR3 length equals 10 residues. Looked up from germline, CDR1 is LNHDA and CDR2 is SQIVND (reference sequence). With 6 bases removed from V and 9 bases from J, the gap between germline ends came to 8 bases. CDR3 bases: TGTGCCAGTAGAGCCCAGAAAGCTTTCTTT. Its protein product is CASRAQKAFF. The complete variable domain, with remaining parts taken from reference TRBV19 and TRBJ1-1, reads DGGITQSPKYLFRKEGQNVTLSCEQNLNHDAMYWYRQDPGQGLRLIYYSQIVNDFQKGDIAEGYSVSREKKESFPLTVTSAQKNPTAFYLCASRAQKAFFGQGTRLTVV.

CDR3 bases: TGTGCCAGCAGCCGACTCCGGAGAAGAGGGAACGTCGGGGAGCTGTTTTTT. Its translation: CASSRLRRRGNVGELFF. The rearrangement uses TRBV2 and TRBJ2-2; D might be TRBD2 (5 bases). Germline V gene data show CDR1 as SNHLY and CDR2 as FYNNEI. The length of the CDR3 is 17 residues. V lost 6 bases and J 7 bases, leaving 24 bases between the germline ends. Full variable domain (missing parts from reference TRBV2 and TRBJ2-2): EPEVTQTPSHQVTQMGQEVILRCVPISNHLYFYWYRQILGQKVEFLVSFYNNEISEKSEIFDDQFSVERPDGSNFTLKIRSTKLEDSAMYFCASSRLRRRGNVGELFFGEGSRLTVL.

Notes on this clonotype: One end of the junction fails to match germline, which may point to a read error. J is TRBJ2-1 and V is TRBV24-1, with D perhaps matching TRBD1 (5 bases). The germline gives CDR1 KGHDR, CDR2 SFDVKD. The CDR3 runs to 16 residues. In DNA form, the CDR3 reads TGTGCCACCCAAGACGGACACCTCAAAAGAAACAATGAGCAGCTCTTC. Translating it yields CATQDGHLKRNNEQLF.

This chain joins TRBV20-1 and TRBJ2-6; D is undetermined. The CDR3 covers 13 residues. The V and J ends lost 0 bases and 4 bases respectively, with 4 bases between them. From germline, CDR1 is DFQATT and CDR2 SNEGSKA (reference sequence). CDR3 sequence (DNA): TGCAGTGCTAGAGATATGGGGGCCAACGTCCTGACTTTC. Amino acid sequence: CSARDMGANVLTF.

On this clonotype: One base away lies a much larger clone, so this may be a sequencing read error. The rearrangement links TRBV29-1 to TRBJ2-3; TRBD2 aligns across 14 bases. This CDR3 is built from 15 residues. Germline CDR1 and CDR2: SQVTM and ANQGSEA. The CDR3 spells CSVRGLAGGTGTQYF. In nucleotides, the CDR3 is TGCAGCGTCCGTGGACTAGCGGGAGGAACAGGTACGCAGTATTTT.

This rearrangement joins TRBV7-2 to TRBJ1-2, with D uncertain. Germline CDR1 SGHTA, CDR2 FQGNSA. This CDR3 comprises 12 residues. Trimming shortened V by 5 bases and J by 7 bases, and 11 bases separated the two germline ends. The CDR3 DNA sequence: TGTGCCAGCAGCGTGGCTTCGGGTGGCTACACCTTC. Encoded protein: CASSVASGGYTF.

The chain carries TRBV10-3 and TRBJ2-6; 10 nucleotides line up with TRBD1. There are 18 residues in the CDR3. Germline-derived CDR1 and CDR2 are ENHRY and SYGVKD. V was pared by 6 bases and J by 1 base, with 9 bases of the junction left unmatched. The DNA of the CDR3 is TGTGCCATCAGCACTAGACAGGGGGCTCTTTCTGGGGCCAACGTCCTGACTTTC. As protein: CAISTRQGALSGANVLTF.